Shown below are 19 T cell receptor beta chains from a single sample sequenced in a study of identical twins. One entry per CDR3 protein results from TCRdb running MiXCR on the 5' RACE reads. Here the sample spans some 730,000 distinct CDR3 sequences, around a sixth being singletons. The same data also went into a second study, on T cells expressing NK-cell markers.

The sample taken for sequencing was PBMCs. The receptors were gathered from a young woman in good health.

This clonotype was observed a few times. The chain links TRBV7-9 to TRBJ2-3; no firm D call. V dropped 3 bases and J dropped 6 bases, with 10 bases sitting between them. The CDR3 is 13 amino acids. Per germline, CDR1 SEHNR and CDR2 FQNEAQ (reference sequence). The CDR3: CASSFPTLDTQYF. DNA of the CDR3: TGTGCCAGCAGCTTCCCAACCCTTGATACGCAGTATTTT.

V is TRBV12-3 or TRBV12-4 and J is TRBJ2-1; TRBD1 is a possible D gene (6 bases). The CDR3 length is 11 residues. V gave up 7 bases and J gave up 10 bases, with 11 bases separating them. CDR3 bases: TGTGCCAGCAATTCCAGGGGCGAGCAGTTCTTC. This translates into CASNSRGEQFF.

This clonotype was counted ten times or more. The rearrangement joins TRBV5-1 to TRBJ2-2; 12 bases fit TRBD2. The V gene's germline CDR1 is SGHRS and CDR2 YFSETQ. V gave up 5 bases and J gave up 1 base; unmatched junction bases: 0. The CDR3 has 15 amino acids. CDR3 bases: TGCGCCAGCAGGGGACTAGCGGGGAACACCGGGGAGCTGTTTTTT. Translation: CASRGLAGNTGELFF.

This clonotype was seen at least ten times. The genes are TRBV9 and TRBJ2-1, with 8 positions matching TRBD2. Germline loops: CDR1 SGDLS, CDR2 YYNGEE. The CDR3 extends over 15 amino acids. V was pared by 2 bases and J by 4 bases, with 5 bases of the junction left unmatched. The CDR3 sequence: CASSVSGGPYNEQFF. In DNA, the CDR3 is TGTGCCAGCAGCGTGTCGGGGGGGCCTTACAATGAGCAGTTCTTC.

DNA for the CDR3: TGTGCCAGCAGCTTAGCGCTTCGGGGTTCGGAGACCCAGTACTTC. This translates into CASSLALRGSETQYF. This chain uses TRBV7-9 with TRBJ2-5; possibly TRBD2 for D (5 bases). Germline V gene data show CDR1 as SEHNR and CDR2 as FQNEAQ (reference sequence). The V end was cut by 0 bases, the J end by 5 bases, with 13 bases between. This CDR3 has 15 residues.

In DNA, the CDR3 is TGCAGTGCTAGCCCCCGGGACTCGTTGACGAACAATGAGCAGTTCTTC. Its protein is CSASPRDSLTNNEQFF. The J gene is TRBJ2-1, the V gene TRBV20-1, with a weak D call TRBD2 (6 bases). V was trimmed by 3 bases and J by 5 bases, leaving 20 bases between them. Per the germline V gene, CDR1 is DFQATT and CDR2 is SNEGSKA (reference sequence). This CDR3 spans 16 amino acids.

The chain couples TRBV6-1 to TRBJ1-3; no clear D gene. The CDR3 is 16 amino acids. Trimming took 8 bases from V and 1 from J, leaving 18 bases between them. Per germline, CDR1 MNHNS and CDR2 SASEGT. The CDR3 nucleotides read TGTGCCAGCGGTGGCGGACGATGGCCGTCTGGAAACACCATATATTTT. The encoded protein is CASGGGRWPSGNTIYF.

This clonotype was observed a single time. The genes are TRBV6-2 or TRBV6-3 and TRBJ2-1; D is perhaps TRBD2 (5 bases). Germline assignment: CDR1 MNHEY and CDR2 SVGEGT. This CDR3 has 13 residues. Trimming pared 8 bases from V and 2 bases from J, leaving 10 bases between. Written as DNA, the CDR3 is TGTGCCAGCGTCGGGGATGCCTACAATGAGCAGTTCTTC. Its protein product is CASVGDAYNEQFF.

This clonotype was seen a few times. The V gene is TRBV10-3, the J gene TRBJ2-3; TRBD1 matches 11 bases. Germline V CDR1 and CDR2: ENHRY, SYGVKD. The trim removed 11 bases at V and 4 bases at J, leaving 8 bases unmatched. The length of the CDR3 is 14 residues. The DNA for the CDR3 is TGTGCCGTCCAGGACAGGGGGCTTGCAGATACGCAGTATTTT. This gives the protein CAVQDRGLADTQYF.

This clonotype was recorded a few times. J is TRBJ2-1 and V is TRBV4-3; 10 bases are shared with TRBD2. J gave up 9 bases and V 0 bases, and 14 bases lay outside the gene matches. Germline values: CDR1 LGHNA, CDR2 YSLEER. This CDR3 has 18 residues. The CDR3 coding sequence is TGCGCCAGCAGCCAAGAACTAGCGGGGAGCCCCTGGAGGAGTGAGCAGTTCTTC. Encoded protein: CASSQELAGSPWRSEQFF.

The V gene is TRBV10-3, the J gene TRBJ1-1; D is ambiguous. Trimming pared 3 bases from V and 4 bases from J, leaving 6 bases between. Germline V gene lookup returns CDR1 ENHRY and CDR2 SYGVKD. The CDR3 is 12 amino acids. The CDR3 DNA is TGTGCCATCAGTGATCAGAGCACTGAAGCTTTCTTT. This encodes CAISDQSTEAFF.

This clonotype has just one count. The V call is TRBV29-1, the J call TRBJ2-7; D is undetermined. V was shortened by 2 bases and J by 6 bases, with 14 bases between the two germline ends. CDR1 is SQVTM and CDR2 is ANQGSEA in the germline V gene. This CDR3 comprises 13 residues. The CDR3, as DNA: TGCAGCGTTGAAAGCAGGCACCCAATCGAGCAGTACTTC. Translating gives CSVESRHPIEQYF.

There are a few counts of this clonotype. The chain joins TRBV5-1 to TRBJ2-1; D not certain. CDR3 length equals 14 residues. Germline V gene sequence: CDR1 SGHRS, CDR2 YFSETQ. Trimming took off 2 bases at V and 4 bases at J, with 10 bases between the two ends. Here the CDR3 reads CASSFETPYNEQFF. The CDR3 DNA sequence: TGCGCCAGCAGCTTTGAGACACCGTACAATGAGCAGTTCTTC.

This clonotype was recorded a few times. The junction departs from the called germline gene at one end, perhaps through a read error. The chain joins TRBV12-3 or TRBV12-4 to TRBJ2-3; D is possibly TRBD2 (6 bases). This CDR3 contains 18 residues. This CDR3 is CACSRRVAGGISTDTQYF. CDR3 nucleotide sequence: TGTGCCTGCAGCCGCAGGGTAGCTGGGGGGATTTCGACAGATACGCAGTATTTT.

This clonotype was detected only a few times. This sequence joins TRBV6-1 and TRBJ1-1; the D is unclear. The CDR3 extends over 13 amino acids. Germline assignment: CDR1 MNHNS and CDR2 SASEGT. V was cut by 2 bases and J by 11 bases, with 15 bases left in between. The CDR3 sequence: CASSENSGVGAFF. DNA for the CDR3: TGTGCCAGCAGTGAAAACTCCGGGGTTGGGGCTTTCTTT.

This chain joins TRBV5-1 and TRBJ2-3, with D unclear. The CDR3 contains 14 residues. Trimming removed 4 bases from V and 2 bases from J, with 11 bases in between. Germline V gives CDR1 SGHRS, CDR2 YFSETQ. CDR3 in DNA: TGCGCCAGCAGCCCGCGGACCCACACAGATACGCAGTATTTT. It specifies CASSPRTHTDTQYF. The complete variable domain, with remaining parts taken from reference TRBV5-1 and TRBJ2-3, reads KAGVTQTPRYLIKTRGQQVTLSCSPISGHRSVSWYQQTPGQGLQFLFEYFSETQRNKGNFPGRFSGRQFSNSRSEMNVSTLELGDSALYLCASSPRTHTDTQYFGPGTRLTVL.

The chain combines TRBV6-2 or TRBV6-3 with TRBJ2-7; TRBD1 matches 8 bases. The CDR3 is made up of 11 amino acids. The V gene end was trimmed by 8 bases and the J gene end by 6 bases; junction bases not matched to a gene: 3. CDR1 MNHEY and CDR2 SVGEGT come from the germline V gene. The CDR3 DNA follows: TGTGCCAGCGGCGACAGGGGCGAGCAGTACTTC. It is translated as CASGDRGEQYF.

This clonotype has more than one count but fewer than ten. J is TRBJ1-1 and V is TRBV20-1, with 7 bases matching TRBD1. In germline, CDR1 is DFQATT, CDR2 SNEGSKA (reference sequence). The CDR3 has 15 residues. V shed 2 bases, J shed 5 bases, and the junction held 11 bases outside the gene matches. The CDR3 spells CSARRGLRERTEAFF. The CDR3 region has the DNA TGCAGTGCTAGAAGGGGGCTGAGGGAGCGAACTGAAGCTTTCTTT.

This clonotype was recorded only once. CDR3 in amino acids: CASSSGGQQTDTQYF. DNA for the CDR3: TGTGCCAGCAGTTCTGGAGGACAGCAAACAGATACGCAGTATTTT. The J gene is TRBJ2-3, the V gene TRBV6-5; D possibly corresponds to TRBD1 (6 bases). With 4 bases removed from V and 3 bases from J, the gap between germline ends came to 14 bases. The CDR3 contains 15 residues. Germline V CDR1 and CDR2: MNHEY, SVGAGI.